This entry is about one T cell receptor (beta chain). Its antigen specificity is not known. No much larger clone is present one base from it, and per-base qualities are unavailable. The data stem from a study of response to subunit inactivated influenza vaccine listed by TCRdb under 2018. General notes on the study: The study used deep quantitative T cell receptor repertoire profiling to track responses to a trivalent subunit inactivated influenza vaccine. What the authors observed across the whole study: It was suggested by the authors that each seasonal influenza vaccination may recruit only a limited number of new T cells.

The library was made by RT-PCR. TCRdb records Illumina HiSeq 2500 as the sequencer. The raw public reads went through TCRdb reprocessing: fastp at Q25, MiXCR clone calling, in-frame beta chains kept. A single entry per CDR3 protein holds the most common genes and DNA from its merged rows. The sample contains roughly 520,000 distinct CDR3 sequences, 25% of them found a single time. The top ten clonotypes cover approximately 2% of the sample. V loses 5 bases of germline sequence and J loses 7 bases, and the interval between the two ends is 11 bases. As encoded in the germline V gene (reference sequence), CDR1 is SGHAT while CDR2 is FQDESV. The cysteine opens and the phenylalanine closes a CDR3 of 12 amino acids. The only DNA kept is the CDR3, 36 bases in frame from the first base.

This sequence originates from a man over 45 who received an inactivated influenza vaccine. Donor details come from another sample of the same person, matched by shared clones. Material: CD4+ T cells sorted from PBMCs, obtained less than 6 days after vaccination. The V and J genes are TRBV11-1 and TRBJ1-1, and TRBD1 may be the D gene, going by 6 matching bases. The bases read TGTGCCAGCAGCCAAGGACAGAGTGAAGCTTTCTTT. This yields the protein CASSQGQSEAFF.